This is a list of T cell receptor beta chains from one sample in a study of OX40 agonist ivuxolimab in advanced cancers. Repertoires were generated with immunoSEQ multiplex PCR, while TCRdb's copy carries only in-frame clones and drops some. This sample has approximately 59,000 clones, with over 80% found just once. The material was CD4+ or CD8+ T cells sorted from blood, obtained in a trial of the OX40 agonist ivuxolimab. These TCRs come from an adult with an advanced solid tumor such as melanoma, head and neck, liver or kidney cancer. Both conserved end residues are part of each CDR3. The order of the fields is J gene, clone size, D gene, V gene, CDR3 DNA, CDR3 protein. A D gene is named only where the DNA matches it firmly. Only some rows state a clone size, as once, few, many or a class for expanded clones.

j_gene: TRBJ2-7
abundance: NA
d_gene: TRBD1
v_gene: TRBV5-1
CDR3nt: TGCGCCAGCAGCTGGGACAGGGCTTTAGGGGGGGAGCAGTACTTC
CDR3aa: CASSWDRALGGEQYF

j_gene: TRBJ2-3
abundance: NA
d_gene: TRBD2
v_gene: TRBV10-1
CDR3nt: TGCGCCAGCAGTGGCGGCACTAGCGGGAGTAGCACAGATACGCAGTATTTT
CDR3aa: CASSGGTSGSSTDTQYF

j_gene: TRBJ1-2
abundance: NA
d_gene: TRBD1
v_gene: TRBV4-3
CDR3nt: TGCGCCAGCAGCCGAAGTCAGGGGGCCAACTATGGCTACACCTTC
CDR3aa: CASSRSQGANYGYTF

j_gene: TRBJ1-1
abundance: NA
d_gene: NA
v_gene: TRBV10-3
CDR3nt: TGTGCCATCACTCCGACACTGAACACTGAAGCTTTCTTT
CDR3aa: CAITPTLNTEAFF

j_gene: TRBJ2-1
abundance: NA
d_gene: TRBD1
v_gene: TRBV10-3
CDR3nt: TGTGCCATCAGTGAGTTATCGGGACAGGGCAATGAGCAGTTCTTC
CDR3aa: CAISELSGQGNEQFF

j_gene: TRBJ1-2
abundance: NA
d_gene: NA
v_gene: TRBV28
CDR3nt: TGTGCCAGCAGTATGAAGGTTCCCCCTGGCTACACCTTC
CDR3aa: CASSMKVPPGYTF

j_gene: TRBJ2-7
abundance: NA
d_gene: NA
v_gene: TRBV6-6
CDR3nt: TGTGCCACCCGGGAAGGAGGGAGGTACGAGCAGTACTTC
CDR3aa: CATREGGRYEQYF

j_gene: TRBJ2-7
abundance: NA
d_gene: NA
v_gene: TRBV6-1
CDR3nt: TGTGCCAGCAGTGAAGCCTCCACCTATCTCTACGAGCAGTACTTC
CDR3aa: CASSEASTYLYEQYF

j_gene: TRBJ2-1
abundance: NA
d_gene: TRBD2
v_gene: TRBV19
CDR3nt: TGTGCCAGTAGTATCCCCGGGACTAGCGGGAGTGTCGATGAGCAGTTCTTC
CDR3aa: CASSIPGTSGSVDEQFF

j_gene: TRBJ2-7
abundance: once
d_gene: NA
v_gene: TRBV6-1
CDR3nt: TGTGCCAGCAGTGAGGTCGGGGGTCCTACCTACGAGCAGTACTTC
CDR3aa: CASSEVGGPTYEQYF

j_gene: TRBJ2-7
abundance: NA
d_gene: NA
v_gene: TRBV5-4
CDR3nt: TGTGCCAGCAGCTCGGGACTCAACAGCGACTACGAGCAGTACTTC
CDR3aa: CASSSGLNSDYEQYF

j_gene: TRBJ1-5
abundance: once
d_gene: TRBD1
v_gene: TRBV6-1
CDR3nt: TGTGCCACAGGACAGGGGAATCAGCCCCAGCATTTT
CDR3aa: CATGQGNQPQHF

j_gene: TRBJ1-1
abundance: NA
d_gene: NA
v_gene: TRBV19
CDR3nt: TGTGCCAGTAGTCTTGCCGGGAGGGAGACTGAAGCTTTCTTT
CDR3aa: CASSLAGRETEAFF

j_gene: TRBJ2-7
abundance: NA
d_gene: NA
v_gene: TRBV2
CDR3nt: TGTGCCAGCAAGGGCTACGAGCAGTACTTC
CDR3aa: CASKGYEQYF

j_gene: TRBJ2-1
abundance: NA
d_gene: NA
v_gene: TRBV4-1
CDR3nt: TGCGCCAGCAGCCAAGATAGTGTGGAGGGGATGCAGTTCTTC
CDR3aa: CASSQDSVEGMQFF

j_gene: TRBJ2-7
abundance: NA
d_gene: TRBD1
v_gene: TRBV27
CDR3nt: TGTGCCAGCAAGGGACAGGGATACCCCTCGGACGAGCAGTACTTC
CDR3aa: CASKGQGYPSDEQYF

j_gene: TRBJ1-1
abundance: NA
d_gene: NA
v_gene: TRBV10-3
CDR3nt: TGTGCCATCAGTGAACCACGATTGAACACTGAAGCTTTCTTT
CDR3aa: CAISEPRLNTEAFF

j_gene: TRBJ1-5
abundance: NA
d_gene: NA
v_gene: TRBV28
CDR3nt: TGTGCCAGCAGTTTTGAGGGGATGGGGAGCAATCAGCCCCAGCATTTT
CDR3aa: CASSFEGMGSNQPQHF

j_gene: TRBJ1-3
abundance: NA
d_gene: TRBD1
v_gene: TRBV19
CDR3nt: TGTGCCAGTAGTCCCCGGGACAGAAGAAACACCATATATTTT
CDR3aa: CASSPRDRRNTIYF

j_gene: TRBJ2-4
abundance: once
d_gene: NA
v_gene: TRBV11-2
CDR3nt: TGTGCCAGCAGCTTAAATAATGTCGGGAGGGGGCCGGTGAACATTCAGTACTTC
CDR3aa: CASSLNNVGRGPVNIQYF

j_gene: TRBJ1-2
abundance: NA
d_gene: NA
v_gene: TRBV7-2
CDR3nt: TGTGCCAGCAGCTTTGCCGCAGTTCGAATCCATTATGGCTACACCTTC
CDR3aa: CASSFAAVRIHYGYTF

j_gene: TRBJ2-2
abundance: NA
d_gene: NA
v_gene: TRBV4-1
CDR3nt: TGCGCCAGCAGCCCCTTAGCGACCGGGGAGCTGTTTTTT
CDR3aa: CASSPLATGELFF

j_gene: TRBJ2-3
abundance: NA
d_gene: NA
v_gene: TRBV5-1
CDR3nt: TGCGCCAGCAGCTTGTTTTCAGGGCCTTCGGGGAATACGCAGTATTTT
CDR3aa: CASSLFSGPSGNTQYF

j_gene: TRBJ1-4
abundance: NA
d_gene: NA
v_gene: TRBV7-6
CDR3nt: TGTGCCAGCAGCTTGGTGGGAGGTGATGAAAAACTGTTTTTT
CDR3aa: CASSLVGGDEKLFF

j_gene: TRBJ2-2
abundance: NA
d_gene: NA
v_gene: TRBV4-1
CDR3nt: TGCGCCAGCAGCCAAGCAAGAGGGGCAGGAGCCGGGGAGCTGTTTTTT
CDR3aa: CASSQARGAGAGELFF

j_gene: TRBJ1-4
abundance: NA
d_gene: NA
v_gene: TRBV4-1
CDR3nt: TGCGCCAGCAGCCAAGGGAGTCGCGCCTCAAATGAAAAACTGTTTTTT
CDR3aa: CASSQGSRASNEKLFF

j_gene: TRBJ1-5
abundance: once
d_gene: TRBD1
v_gene: TRBV28
CDR3nt: TGTGCCAGCAGTCGGACAGGATTAGGTCAGCCCCAGCATTTT
CDR3aa: CASSRTGLGQPQHF

j_gene: TRBJ2-1
abundance: NA
d_gene: TRBD2
v_gene: TRBV5-4
CDR3nt: TGTGCCAGCAGCTTGATACTAGCGGGATACAATGAGCAGTTCTTC
CDR3aa: CASSLILAGYNEQFF

j_gene: TRBJ2-7
abundance: NA
d_gene: NA
v_gene: TRBV19
CDR3nt: TGTGCCAGTAGTATAGTCGGCCCCCTCTACGAGCAGTACTTC
CDR3aa: CASSIVGPLYEQYF

j_gene: TRBJ2-5
abundance: once
d_gene: TRBD1
v_gene: TRBV10-1
CDR3nt: TGCGCCAGCAGTGAGGCAGGGGGAGAGACCCAGTACTTC
CDR3aa: CASSEAGGETQYF

j_gene: TRBJ2-3
abundance: NA
d_gene: NA
v_gene: TRBV7-9
CDR3nt: TGTGCCAGCAGCGTTCAGGGTTTCCCCACAGATACGCAGTATTTT
CDR3aa: CASSVQGFPTDTQYF

j_gene: TRBJ2-3
abundance: NA
d_gene: NA
v_gene: TRBV4-2
CDR3nt: TGTGCCAGCAGCCAAGTGCAGAGCACAGATACGCAGTATTTT
CDR3aa: CASSQVQSTDTQYF

j_gene: TRBJ2-2
abundance: NA
d_gene: NA
v_gene: TRBV2
CDR3nt: TGTGCCAGCAGAAGGGGATTTGCGAACACCGGGGAGCTGTTTTTT
CDR3aa: CASRRGFANTGELFF

j_gene: TRBJ1-2
abundance: NA
d_gene: NA
v_gene: TRBV30
CDR3nt: TGTGCCTGGGCAGTAAACTATGGCTACACCTTC
CDR3aa: CAWAVNYGYTF

j_gene: TRBJ2-5
abundance: NA
d_gene: NA
v_gene: TRBV7-8
CDR3nt: TGTGCCAGCAGCTTCGGCGGGAACCAAGAGACCCAGTACTTC
CDR3aa: CASSFGGNQETQYF

j_gene: TRBJ2-7
abundance: NA
d_gene: NA
v_gene: TRBV6-5
CDR3nt: TGTGCCAGCAGTTACGAAATGGAAGTCAACGAGCAGTACTTC
CDR3aa: CASSYEMEVNEQYF

j_gene: TRBJ1-2
abundance: NA
d_gene: NA
v_gene: TRBV6-5
CDR3nt: TGTGCCAGCAGCCGGTTGGCAGGGGAGTATGGCTACACCTTC
CDR3aa: CASSRLAGEYGYTF

j_gene: TRBJ1-5
abundance: NA
d_gene: NA
v_gene: TRBV7-2
CDR3nt: TGTGCCAGCAGCTTAAACAGGGAACAGCCCCAGCATTTT
CDR3aa: CASSLNREQPQHF

j_gene: TRBJ2-1
abundance: NA
d_gene: NA
v_gene: TRBV11-2
CDR3nt: TGTGCCAGCAGCTTAGGGGGTTCGCAGTTCTTC
CDR3aa: CASSLGGSQFF

j_gene: TRBJ2-7
abundance: once
d_gene: TRBD2
v_gene: TRBV7-9
CDR3nt: TGTGCCAGCAGCTTAAGCACTAGCGGGATCTACGAGCAGTACTTC
CDR3aa: CASSLSTSGIYEQYF

j_gene: TRBJ2-3
abundance: NA
d_gene: NA
v_gene: TRBV6-5
CDR3nt: TGTGCCAGCAGCTCGGGGACGTTCGCAGATACGCAGTATTTT
CDR3aa: CASSSGTFADTQYF

j_gene: TRBJ1-1
abundance: NA
d_gene: TRBD1
v_gene: TRBV18
CDR3nt: TGTGCCAGCTCACCTGACAGGGTGAACACTGAAGCTTTCTTT
CDR3aa: CASSPDRVNTEAFF